Given below is one T cell receptor (beta chain) in context. As yet, its antigen is unknown. One end of the junction is discordant with germline, which a read error may explain. This entry is derived from a study of OX40 agonist ivuxolimab in advanced cancers. As for the study in general: Prior anti-PD-1, anti-PD-L1 or anti-CTLA-4 therapy was allowed; 40% had some. Partial responses were achieved by three patients: one hepatocellular carcinoma, two cutaneous melanoma.

Points from the study as a whole: The CD4+ and CD8+ T cells in the blood had expanded clonally by week 6 at 0.1 to 3.0 mg/kg.

Generated by immunoSEQ multiplex PCR, the TCRdb table keeps only in-frame clones and is missing some. Here the sample spans fewer than 100,000 clones, 80% to 90% being singletons. The CDR3 totals 11 residues. The germline V gene encodes CDR1 MNHNS and CDR2 SASEGT. The J gene is TRBJ1-2, the V gene TRBV6-1; TRBD1 agrees at 8 bases. The receptor was isolated from an adult with an advanced solid tumor such as melanoma, head and neck, liver or kidney cancer. The source was CD4+ or CD8+ T cells sorted from blood, collected in a trial of the OX40 agonist ivuxolimab. For the CDR3, the DNA is TGTGCCAGCAATAACCGGGACAGGCGTCTTTTC. It encodes CASNNRDRRLF.